This note documents a single TCR beta chain sequence. V lost 1 base and J lost 8; bases outside the gene matches: 4. The CDR3 has 13 amino acids. CDR1 MNHNS and CDR2 SASEGT come from the germline V gene. This record comes from a study of PD-1 and CTLA-4 blockade in melanoma. Assay used: immunoSEQ multiplex PCR; TCRdb lists only in-frame clones, some missing. In the table there are around 29,000 clones, 85% to 90% of which are singletons. The chain employs TRBV6-1 and TRBJ1-2; 7 bases fit TRBD1. The source was CD8+ T cells from peripheral blood, collected before anti-PD-1 treatment. The clonotype comes from a human donor with melanoma. The CDR3 spells CASSEDWDSGYTF. CDR3 DNA: TGTGCCAGCAGTGAAGATTGGGACAGCGGCTACACCTTC.